The 16 T cell receptor beta chains reported below all come from one sample, sequenced in a study of sequential checkpoint blockade in melanoma. The table came from immunoSEQ multiplex PCR; TCRdb's copy has only in-frame clones and leaves some out. The repertoire consists of 15,000 to 20,000 clones, with just under 75% occurring once and the leading ten covering under 25%. The treatment is: randomized to nivolumab then ipilimumab (arm A) or the reverse (arm B). This specimen was CD8+ T cells sorted from blood (inferred from file names), taken from a patient given nivolumab and ipilimumab in sequence. These receptors were obtained from a human donor with melanoma.

This clone has only one observation. The V call is TRBV28, the J call TRBJ2-7; 7 nucleotides agree with TRBD1. This CDR3 is 18 amino acids long. V dropped 3 bases and J dropped 1; count of bases not matched to a gene: 15. CDR1 is MDHEN, CDR2 SYDVKM, per germline. CDR3 protein: CASSFIGTDYTKSYEQYF. The CDR3, as DNA: TGTGCCAGCAGTTTTATTGGGACAGATTACACTAAATCCTACGAGCAGTACTTC.

Comments on this clone: Because it lacks the conserved phenylalanine or tryptophan at the end, this CDR3 is likely a read error. It is unclear where the CDR3 begins or ends on the DNA, so no DNA is shown, and the CDR3 is as TCRdb lists it. CDR3: CASSVPGAGEVS. The V and J genes are TRBV9 and TRBJ2-7; TRBD2 reflects the table's D call only, with no check against the DNA. The CDR3 has 12 amino acids, counting both end residues. The germline V gene has CDR1 SGDLS and CDR2 YYNGEE.

The genes are TRBV28 and TRBJ1-1, with D maybe TRBD1 (5 bases). The germline gives CDR1 MDHEN, CDR2 SYDVKM. V lost 1 base and J lost 4, with 10 bases in between. The CDR3 length is 14 residues. DNA of the CDR3: TGTGCCAGCAGTTTATTAATCGGGGGCACTGAAGCTTTCTTT. As protein: CASSLLIGGTEAFF.

The CDR3, as DNA: TGTGCCAGCAGCTTAGGGGGGCGGGCGGATCCCACCACCTTC. Translating it yields CASSLGGRADPTTF. This chain uses TRBV7-9 with TRBJ1-2, with D perhaps matching TRBD1 (6 bases). The V and J ends lost 1 base and 13 bases respectively, with 19 bases between them. The length of the CDR3 is 14 residues. In germline, CDR1 is SEHNR, CDR2 FQNEAQ (reference sequence). Filled out from reference TRBV7-9 and TRBJ1-2, the complete variable domain reads DTGVSQNPRHKITKRGQNVTFRCDPISEHNRLYWYRQTLGQGPEFLTYFQNEAQLEKSRLLSDRFSAERPKGSFSTLEIQRTEQGDSAMYLCASSLGGRADPTTFGSGTRLTVV.

This clone was seen once. This chain joins TRBV6-5 and TRBJ2-1, with D maybe TRBD2 (7 bases). This CDR3 contains 13 residues. The germline V gene encodes CDR1 MNHEY and CDR2 SVGAGI. CDR3 sequence: CTSRGAGYNEQFF. For the CDR3, the DNA is TGTACCTCCCGGGGGGCTGGCTACAATGAGCAGTTCTTC.

This chain joins TRBV28 and TRBJ2-7; D not certain. The germline gives CDR1 MDHEN, CDR2 SYDVKM. Trimming removed 6 bases at V and 7 bases at J, with 7 bases between. The CDR3 consists of 10 residues. This CDR3 reads CASRAGEQYF. DNA for the CDR3: TGTGCCAGCAGGGCCGGGGAGCAGTACTTC.

The chain employs TRBV19 and TRBJ1-2, with D tentatively TRBD1 (5 bases). V dropped 9 bases and J dropped 5 bases, with 25 bases sitting between them. Germline V gene data show CDR1 as LNHDA and CDR2 as SQIVND (reference sequence). CDR3 length equals 16 residues. The CDR3 spells CASSLIDPGGVYGYTF. The CDR3 coding sequence is TGTGCCAGCAGTTTAATTGACCCGGGGGGTGTTTATGGCTACACCTTC. The full variable domain, in which reference TRBV19 and TRBJ1-2 provide the parts outside the CDR3, is DGGITQSPKYLFRKEGQNVTLSCEQNLNHDAMYWYRQDPGQGLRLIYYSQIVNDFQKGDIAEGYSVSREKKESFPLTVTSAQKNPTAFYLCASSLIDPGGVYGYTFGSGTRLTVV.

In its sample, this clone was seen a few times. This sequence joins TRBV27 and TRBJ2-7; D gene unclear. Germline CDR1 MNHEY, CDR2 SMNVEV (reference sequence). The CDR3 is made up of 12 amino acids. V gave up 5 bases and J gave up 6 bases, with 11 bases separating them. The CDR3 loop is CASSDSPGEQYF. DNA of the CDR3: TGTGCCAGCAGTGACTCCCCGGGCGAGCAGTACTTC.

V usage is TRBV5-1 and J usage is TRBJ1-1, with D uncertain. Trimming stripped 1 base from V and 4 bases from J, with 11 bases between. This CDR3 has 14 residues. Germline V gene sequence: CDR1 SGHRS, CDR2 YFSETQ. The DNA for the CDR3 is TGCGCCAGCAGCTTGTCGGGGTGGAGCACTGAAGCTTTCTTT. It encodes CASSLSGWSTEAFF. Combining the CDR3 with reference TRBV5-1 and TRBJ1-1 gives the whole variable domain KAGVTQTPRYLIKTRGQQVTLSCSPISGHRSVSWYQQTPGQGLQFLFEYFSETQRNKGNFPGRFSGRQFSNSRSEMNVSTLELGDSALYLCASSLSGWSTEAFFGQGTRLTVV.

The table lists this clone with a few counts. The rearrangement uses TRBV13 and TRBJ1-2; D perhaps matches TRBD1 (5 bases). V was pared by 1 base and J by 4 bases, with 13 bases between. Germline lookup yields CDR1 PRHDT and CDR2 FYEKMQ (reference sequence). This CDR3 comprises 15 residues. This CDR3 reads CASSLDPRTPYGYTF. The CDR3 DNA follows: TGTGCCAGCAGCTTAGATCCCAGGACACCCTATGGCTACACCTTC.

V gene TRBV28 combines with J gene TRBJ1-2, with D maybe TRBD1 (5 bases). The CDR3 contains 13 residues. Trimming took 2 bases from V and 8 from J, leaving 12 bases between them. Germline lookup yields CDR1 MDHEN and CDR2 SYDVKM. CDR3: CASSLVGGDGYTF. CDR3 nucleotide sequence: TGTGCCAGCAGTTTAGTCGGGGGTGACGGCTACACCTTC.

This chain connects TRBV7-9 to TRBJ1-1, with 7 bases matching TRBD1. CDR3 length: 15 amino acids. Germline V gives CDR1 SEHNR, CDR2 FQNEAQ (reference sequence). V shed 4 bases and J 6 bases; nucleotides not matched to a gene: 11. CDR3 in DNA: TGTGCCAGCAGCTCGGGACTCAGGGGGATCGCTGAAGCTTTCTTT. Protein sequence: CASSSGLRGIAEAFF.

This chain connects TRBV27 to TRBJ2-7; D may be TRBD2 (5 bases). The CDR3 sequence is 14 residues long. Trimming cost V 2 bases and J 3 bases, with 11 bases left between them. Germline CDR1 and CDR2: MNHEY and SMNVEV (reference sequence). The CDR3 bases are TGTGCCAGCAGTTTAGCGGGTATCCTCTACGAGCAGTACTTC. It codes for CASSLAGILYEQYF.

There are a few counts of this clone. The chain employs TRBV7-3 and TRBJ1-4; 8 bases are shared with TRBD1. The CDR3 loop spans 16 amino acids. With V trimmed by 1 base and J by 5 bases, 6 bases remained unmatched. Germline V gives CDR1 SGHTA, CDR2 FQGTGA. CDR3 in DNA: TGTGCCAGCAGCTTAAGGTCCAGGGGGCCCAATGAAAAACTGTTTTTT. As protein: CASSLRSRGPNEKLFF.

V and J are TRBV7-3 and TRBJ1-1; D call uncertain. CDR3 length: 14 amino acids. Trimming cost V 4 bases and J 5 bases, with 14 bases left between them. Germline CDR1 SGHTA, CDR2 FQGTGA. DNA for the CDR3: TGTGCCAGCAGCTCGGACCCCCGAGGGACTGAAGCTTTCTTT. Translating gives CASSSDPRGTEAFF.

The rearrangement joins TRBV6-5 to TRBJ1-4, with 7 positions matching TRBD1. Germline lookup yields CDR1 MNHEY and CDR2 SVGAGI. The CDR3 contains 14 residues. The V gene end was trimmed by 5 bases and the J gene end by 7 bases; junction bases not matched to a gene: 7. The CDR3 bases are TGTGCCAGCAGTGAGACAGGGTATCTTGAAAAACTGTTTTTT. It yields the protein CASSETGYLEKLFF.